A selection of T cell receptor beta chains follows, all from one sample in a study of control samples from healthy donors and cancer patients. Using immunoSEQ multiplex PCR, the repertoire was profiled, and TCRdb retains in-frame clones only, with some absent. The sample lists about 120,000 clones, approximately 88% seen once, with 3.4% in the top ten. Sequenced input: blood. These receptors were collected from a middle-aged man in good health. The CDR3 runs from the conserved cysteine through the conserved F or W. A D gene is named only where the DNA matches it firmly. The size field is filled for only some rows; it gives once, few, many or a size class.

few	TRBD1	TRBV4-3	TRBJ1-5	TGCGCCAGCAGGCCCTGGACAGGGAACAATCAGCCCCAGCATTTT	CASRPWTGNNQPQHF
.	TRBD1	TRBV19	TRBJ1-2	TGTGCCAGTAGGACTGACAGGGAATATGGCTACACCTTC	CASRTDREYGYTF
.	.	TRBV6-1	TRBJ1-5	TGTGCCAGCAGTGAAGCGGGACGCCAGCCCCAGCATTTT	CASSEAGRQPQHF
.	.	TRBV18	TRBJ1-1	TGTGCCAGCTCACCCGGGGTTCTAGGGGACAACACTGAAGCTTTCTTT	CASSPGVLGDNTEAFF
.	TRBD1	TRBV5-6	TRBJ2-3	TGTGCCAGCAGCCCGACGGGACAGAGCACAGATACGCAGTATTTT	CASSPTGQSTDTQYF
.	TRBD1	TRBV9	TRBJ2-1	TGTGCCAGCAGCGCCTCCGGGACAGCCTACAATGAGCAGTTCTTC	CASSASGTAYNEQFF
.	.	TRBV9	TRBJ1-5	TGTGCCAGCAGCGTAGCAGAGAGCAATCAGCCCCAGCATTTT	CASSVAESNQPQHF
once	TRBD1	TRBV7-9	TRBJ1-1	TGTGCCAGCAGCTTAGAGGACCCATACAGGGGCACTGAAGCTTTCTTT	CASSLEDPYRGTEAFF
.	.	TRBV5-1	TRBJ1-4	TGCGCCAGCAGCTTGGTCCTCAATGAAAAACTGTTTTTT	CASSLVLNEKLFF
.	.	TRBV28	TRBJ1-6	TGTGCCAGCAGGCCAAACTATAATTCACCCCTCCACTTT	CASRPNYNSPLHF
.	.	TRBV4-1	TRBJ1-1	TGCGCCAGCAGCCACCCTCCAAGGGGGGCTGAAGCTTTCTTT	CASSHPPRGAEAFF
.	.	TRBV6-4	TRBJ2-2	TGTGCCAGCAGTGATCAGGCAGCAGCTGACACCGGGGAGCTGTTTTTT	CASSDQAAADTGELFF
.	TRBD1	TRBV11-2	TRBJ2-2	TGTGCCAGCAGCTACGGGGGACAGGGGGCCTACGGGGAGCTGTTTTTT	CASSYGGQGAYGELFF
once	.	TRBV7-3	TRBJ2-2	TGTGCCAGCAGCTGGGCGGCGAACACCGGGGAGCTGTTTTTT	CASSWAANTGELFF
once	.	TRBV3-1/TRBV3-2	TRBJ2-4	TGTGCCAGCAGCCAGGCCCCCTTGATGCGGATCTCCCCCAAGTCAGACATTCAGTACTTC	CASSQAPLMRISPKSDIQYF
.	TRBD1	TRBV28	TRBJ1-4	TGTGCCAGCAGAGGGGACAGCCGTAATGAAAAACTGTTTTTT	CASRGDSRNEKLFF
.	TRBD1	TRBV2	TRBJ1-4	TGTGCCAGCAGTCTACAGGGGCTTGGGGAAAAACTGTTTTTT	CASSLQGLGEKLFF
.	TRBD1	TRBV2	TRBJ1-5	TGTGCCAGCGGGGAGGGGGCCCTGAGCAATCAGCCCCAGCATTTT	CASGEGALSNQPQHF
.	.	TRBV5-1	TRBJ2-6	TGCGCCAGCAGTTCTAGGAGGGGGGCTGGGGCCAACGTCCTGACTTTC	CASSSRRGAGANVLTF
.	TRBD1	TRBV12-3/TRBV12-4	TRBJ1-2	TGTGCCAGCAGTGAGAGACAGGGGGATGGCTACACCTTC	CASSERQGDGYTF
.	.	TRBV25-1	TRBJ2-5	TGTGCCAGCAGTTTGAGGTACCAAGAGACCCAGTACTTC	CASSLRYQETQYF
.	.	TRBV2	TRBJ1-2	TGTGCCAGCAGCGGACAACTAAACTATGGCTACACCTTC	CASSGQLNYGYTF
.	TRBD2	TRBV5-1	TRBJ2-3	TGCGCCAGCAGCTCCGGACTAGCGGAAGCAGATACGCAGTATTTT	CASSSGLAEADTQYF
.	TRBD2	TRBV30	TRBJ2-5	TGTGCCTGGAGGAGGGCGGGGGGTTTGGAGACCCAGTACTTC	CAWRRAGGLETQYF
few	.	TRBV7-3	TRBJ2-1	TGTGCCAGCAGCCTTGGGGGCGGGGGAAGGTCCTACAATGAGCAGTTCTTC	CASSLGGGGRSYNEQFF
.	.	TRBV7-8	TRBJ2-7	TGTGCCAGCAGCTCCGGGGTCCTAAACTCCTACGAGCAGTACTTC	CASSSGVLNSYEQYF
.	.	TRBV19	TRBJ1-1	TGTGCCGGAGGGCAGCCAAGTCGAGTTACTGAAGCTTTCTTT	CAGGQPSRVTEAFF
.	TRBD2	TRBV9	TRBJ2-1	TGTGCCAGCAGCGTCGGACTAGCGGGGAGCTCCTACAATGAGCAGTTCTTC	CASSVGLAGSSYNEQFF
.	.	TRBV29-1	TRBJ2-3	TGCAGCGTTGAAGATTGGGGAGGGGGTGGCACAGATACGCAGTATTTT	CSVEDWGGGGTDTQYF
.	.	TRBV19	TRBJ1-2	TGTGCCAGTAGTACCCTTCAGGGGCAGGGTCGTGGCTACACCTTC	CASSTLQGQGRGYTF
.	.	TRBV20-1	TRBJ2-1	TGCAGTGCTGGCAAGAGGAATGAGCAGTTCTTC	CSAGKRNEQFF
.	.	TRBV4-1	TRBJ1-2	TGCGCCAGCAGCCAGCGGACGTCTACCTATGGCTACACCTTC	CASSQRTSTYGYTF
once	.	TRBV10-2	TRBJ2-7	TGCGCCAGCAGTGAGTCTACAGGGAACGAGCAGTACTTC	CASSESTGNEQYF
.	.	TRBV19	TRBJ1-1	TGTGCCAGTAGGGGACAAGTGAACACTGAAGCTTTCTTT	CASRGQVNTEAFF
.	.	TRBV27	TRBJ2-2	TGTGCCAGCAGTTTTCAGGGCACCGGGGAGCTGTTTTTT	CASSFQGTGELFF
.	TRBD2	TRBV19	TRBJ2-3	TGTGCCAGTAGTATAGGGCGGGGGGGGAAAACAGATACGCAGTATTTT	CASSIGRGGKTDTQYF
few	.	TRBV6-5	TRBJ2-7	TGTGCCAGCGAGCGAGGCTACGAGCAGTACTTC	CASERGYEQYF
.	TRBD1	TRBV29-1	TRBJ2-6	TGCAGCGTGGGGACAGGGGGCAACTCTGGGGCCAACGTCCTGACTTTC	CSVGTGGNSGANVLTF
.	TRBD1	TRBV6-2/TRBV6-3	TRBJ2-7	TGTGCCAGCAGTTACCCCGGGACAGGGGTGGAGATTAGCTACGAGCAGTACTTC	CASSYPGTGVEISYEQYF
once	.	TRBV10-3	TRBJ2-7	TGTGCCATCAGTGAGTTTGGAAGATCCGTCCACGAGCAGTACTTC	CAISEFGRSVHEQYF
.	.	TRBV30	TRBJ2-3	TGTGCCTGGAGTGGTGCTGGGGGGTCAGATACGCAGTATTTT	CAWSGAGGSDTQYF
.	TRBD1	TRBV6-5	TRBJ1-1	TGTGCCAGCATAAAGGACAGGTCGAACACTGAAGCTTTCTTT	CASIKDRSNTEAFF